Presented here are 8 T cell receptor beta chains from one specimen sequenced in a study of PD-1 blockade in classical Hodgkin lymphoma. Relapses following autologous stem cell transplantation were seen in all patients, with brentuximab vedotin exposure varying. Only in-frame clones appear in the TCRdb table, and some are missing; sequencing was by immunoSEQ multiplex PCR. This sample yields some 100,000 clones, of which approximately 90% are seen a single time; under 7.5% belongs to the top ten. The sample in question was peripheral blood mononuclear cells (PBMCs), obtained before the second cycle of nivolumab. These receptors were taken from a human donor with classical Hodgkin lymphoma.

The chain links TRBV10-2 to TRBJ2-3; D uncertain. This CDR3 has 14 amino acids. Germline V gene lookup returns CDR1 WSHSY and CDR2 SAAADI. Trimming removed 7 bases from V and 1 base from J, with 12 bases in between. The CDR3 loop reads CASNPSARTDTQYF. The DNA of the CDR3 is TGCGCCAGCAACCCCTCGGCCCGCACAGATACGCAGTATTTT.

V usage is TRBV6-5 and J usage is TRBJ1-1; D unresolved. There are 15 residues in the CDR3. CDR1 and CDR2 from the germline V gene are MNHEY and SVGAGI. V lost 0 bases and J lost 7, with 15 bases in between. CDR3 coding DNA: TGTGCCAGCAGTTACTCGAATCCACAGACTGGTGAAGCTTTCTTT. Translating gives CASSYSNPQTGEAFF.

V usage is TRBV7-6 and J usage is TRBJ2-2; D is uncertain. CDR3 length: 12 residues. Germline V lookup: CDR1 SGHVS, CDR2 FNYEAQ. V was clipped by 5 bases and J by 6 bases, with 7 bases between them. The DNA of the CDR3 is TGTGCCAGCAGCCATCGTCCCGGGGAGCTGTTTTTT. Translation gives CASSHRPGELFF.

The J gene is TRBJ1-1, the V gene TRBV5-5; perhaps TRBD1 as D (6 bases). CDR1 is SGHKS, CDR2 YYEKEE, per germline (reference sequence). Trimming pared 4 bases from V and 1 base from J, leaving 17 bases between. This CDR3 has 16 residues. Here the CDR3 reads CASSPTFRGENTEAFF. The CDR3 nucleotides are TGTGCCAGCAGCCCGACCTTTAGGGGGGAGAACACTGAAGCTTTCTTT.

This chain joins TRBV7-9 and TRBJ1-2, with D unresolved. Germline V lookup: CDR1 SEHNR, CDR2 FQNEAQ (reference sequence). V shed 5 bases and J shed 7 bases, with 23 bases lying between them. The CDR3 contains 16 residues. The CDR3 reads CASSQVGGLTTGGYTF. The CDR3 DNA reads as TGTGCCAGCAGCCAGGTGGGAGGACTTACAACGGGTGGCTACACCTTC. Full variable domain (outside the CDR3, taken from reference TRBV7-9 and TRBJ1-2): DTGVSQNPRHKITKRGQNVTFRCDPISEHNRLYWYRQTLGQGPEFLTYFQNEAQLEKSRLLSDRFSAERPKGSFSTLEIQRTEQGDSAMYLCASSQVGGLTTGGYTFGSGTRLTVV.

This sequence joins TRBV4-2 and TRBJ1-5; D not resolved. Trimming took 0 bases from V and 3 from J, leaving 9 bases between them. CDR1 is LGHNA, CDR2 YNFKEQ, per germline. This CDR3 spans 15 amino acids. The CDR3 DNA is TGTGCCAGCAGCCAAGAAGGAAAACCCAATCAGCCCCAGCATTTT. This codes for CASSQEGKPNQPQHF.

The chain carries TRBV5-1 and TRBJ1-4; 7 nucleotides line up with TRBD1. CDR3 length: 13 residues. With V trimmed by 8 bases and J by 7 bases, 8 bases remained unmatched. Germline V gene sequence: CDR1 SGHRS, CDR2 YFSETQ. The CDR3 DNA reads as TGCGCCAGTAGACAGGGTTTGGGTGAAAAACTGTTTTTT. Its protein is CASRQGLGEKLFF.

The chain employs TRBV7-8 and TRBJ1-6; maybe TRBD1 (6 bases). The CDR3 is 13 residues long. Germline assignment: CDR1 SGHVS and CDR2 FQNEAQ. Trimming pared 6 bases from V and 9 bases from J, leaving 12 bases between. The CDR3 nucleotides are TGTGCCAGCAGTTTCCGCAGGGGTTCACCCCTCCACTTT. Translated: CASSFRRGSPLHF.